This TCR beta chain originates from a study of spatial heterogeneity in lung cancer. Time point described: sample taken at primary tumor resection. Unsorted whole RNA samples from tumor, nontumor lung or frozen PBMC were sequenced. CDR3 length equals 13 residues. Trimming removed 2 bases at V and 7 bases at J, with 9 bases between. Per the germline V gene, CDR1 is MNHEY and CDR2 is SMNVEV (reference sequence). Via MiXCR, TCRdb re-called the 5' RACE reads, giving one row per CDR3 protein. The sample holds around 10,000 distinct CDR3 sequences; around 9.3% are singletons and the top ten take around 25%. At least ten counts were recorded for this clonotype.

The sequenced sample was PBMCs, obtained at surgery. The rearrangement links TRBV27 to TRBJ2-1; D might be TRBD2 (6 bases). This clonotype was obtained from a male donor with early-stage non-small cell lung cancer. CDR3 DNA: TGTGCCAGCAGTTTAATGGCGGGGAATGAGCAGTTCTTC. Translated: CASSLMAGNEQFF.